This TCR beta chain stems from a study of vaccination and CD4 T cells after COVID-19. Study-level information: It was a median roughly 92 days after diagnosis, with a range of 35 to 161, that post-COVID samples were drawn. Control cultures were supplied with a CEFX pool, an HIV-1 Nef pool, or no peptide at all.

The Oncomine TCR Beta short-read assay sequenced DNA from cultured CD4+ T cells. From the PCR reads, TCRdb called clonotypes with MiXCR, one entry per CDR3 protein. The sample holds some 20,000 distinct CDR3 sequences, approximately 60% seen once. With respect to this clonotype: Its matching antigen is unknown.

There are 14 residues in the CDR3. Germline assignment: CDR1 SNHLY and CDR2 FYNNEI. Deletions cut 4 bases from V and 3 bases from J, with 13 bases between. Treatment described: approximately nine-day PBMC culture with coronavirus spike peptide pools or control peptides (ViraFEST assay). ViraFEST expanded antigen-specific T cells with peptide pools, then sequenced TCRs. The sequencing sample was made of CD4+ T cells from blood, cultured in vitro. This clonotype was obtained from a human donor who had recovered from COVID-19. This chain connects TRBV2 to TRBJ2-7, with D unclear. CDR3 in amino acids: CASSGQGNYYEQYF. CDR3 DNA sequence: TGTGCCAGCAGTGGACAAGGAAATTACTACGAGCAGTACTTC.